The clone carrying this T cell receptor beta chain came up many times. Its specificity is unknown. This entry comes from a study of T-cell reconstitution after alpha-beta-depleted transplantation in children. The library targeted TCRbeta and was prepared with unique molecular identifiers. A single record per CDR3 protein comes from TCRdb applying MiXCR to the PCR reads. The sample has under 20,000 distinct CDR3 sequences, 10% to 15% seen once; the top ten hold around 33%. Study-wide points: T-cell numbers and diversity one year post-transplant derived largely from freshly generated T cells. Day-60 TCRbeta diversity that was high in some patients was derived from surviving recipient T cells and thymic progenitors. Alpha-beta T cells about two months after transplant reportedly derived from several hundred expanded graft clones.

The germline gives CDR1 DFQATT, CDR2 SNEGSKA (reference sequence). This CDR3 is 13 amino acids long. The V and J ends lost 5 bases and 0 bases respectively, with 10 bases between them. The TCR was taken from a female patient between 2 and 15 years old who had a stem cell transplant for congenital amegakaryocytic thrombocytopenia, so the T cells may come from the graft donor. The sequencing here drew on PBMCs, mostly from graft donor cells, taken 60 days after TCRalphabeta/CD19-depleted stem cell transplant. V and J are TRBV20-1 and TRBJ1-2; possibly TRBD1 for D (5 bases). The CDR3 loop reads CSAPGRANYGYTF. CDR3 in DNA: TGCAGTGCTCCAGGGCGGGCTAACTATGGCTACACCTTC.